The clone carrying this TCR beta chain turned up a few times. Its antigen remains unknown. This record belongs to a study of cytomegalovirus exposure and HLA in healthy donors. Study at large: The study's early data release held about 85 million unique TCRs from HLA-typed donors. Study findings and constraints: Some V segments could not be told apart, so they were left out, TRBV6-2 and TRBV6-3 among them. A link between a missense DCLRE1C variant and TCR beta V- and J-gene trimming emerged from a later analysis.

It was with 60 Vbeta and 13 Jbeta primers that the PCR ran. Authors' processing steps: A later analysis tallied about 80 million unique TCR beta chains, about 11 million of them shared. Here immunoSEQ multiplex PCR was the method, and the copy in TCRdb shows in-frame clones only, minus some. The V and J calls and clone size are taken from that table; D and trimming were inferred from the DNA. Of around 140,000 clones detected, around 65% appear once; the ten largest clones hold roughly 6%. The CDR3 is 14 amino acids. Germline V gene data show CDR1 as MNHEY and CDR2 as SVGAGI. With 6 bases removed from V and 0 bases from J, the gap between germline ends came to 11 bases.

The V call is TRBV6-5, the J call TRBJ2-5; D is perhaps TRBD1 (6 bases). Source material: PBMCs. This clonotype was obtained from a woman aged 60-75 years in good health and CMV-seronegative. The CDR3, as DNA: TGTGCCAGCAGCGCAACAGGGAACCAAGAGACCCAGTACTTC. Protein product: CASSATGNQETQYF.